This T cell receptor (beta chain) was recorded in a study of tumor and adjacent non-tumor tissue in lung cancer. Study information: Patients comprised about a dozen adenocarcinoma, a couple of squamous cell carcinoma and 1 small cell lung cancer. Findings and limits, study-wide: Top 100 clones took a larger repertoire share in normal lung.

V was clipped by 0 bases and J by 2 bases, with 8 bases between them. The CDR3 runs to 14 residues. CDR1 and CDR2 from the germline V gene are SGHRS and YFSETQ. A few counts support this clonotype. Its target is unknown. The template was RNA from unsorted bulk tissue. Newly diagnosed lung cancer patients had thoracic surgery in China, August–late 2014, without prior chemotherapy. TCRbeta libraries were built with three rounds of nested PCR, modified from ARM-PCR. TCRdb called the multiplex PCR reads again in MiXCR, with one record for every CDR3 protein. The sample lists over 110,000 distinct CDR3 sequences, around 66% occurring once.

The TCR sequence derives from a man in his fifties or sixties with small cell lung cancer. The chain carries TRBV5-1 and TRBJ1-2; D not certain. Source material: lung tumor tissue. The CDR3 DNA sequence: TGCGCCAGCAGCTTGGACAACATCAACTATGGCTACACCTTC. Amino acid sequence: CASSLDNINYGYTF.